These 20 T cell receptor beta chains were all obtained from the same sample, sequenced in a study of cytomegalovirus exposure and HLA in healthy donors. The PCR made use of 60 Vbeta and 13 Jbeta primers. Profiled with immunoSEQ multiplex PCR; TCRdb holds only in-frame clones, not every one. Found here are more than 150,000 clones, about four fifths of them singletons; the top ten hold about 2.1%. The specimen was PBMCs. These receptors were obtained from a woman in her thirties in good health and CMV-seronegative.

This chain connects TRBV30 to TRBJ2-5; 7 bases are shared with TRBD1. The CDR3 length is 11 residues. The V gene's germline CDR1 is GTSNPN and CDR2 SVGIG (reference sequence). Losses at the gene ends were 5 bases for V and 5 bases for J; bases not matched to a gene: 2. CDR3 sequence reads: CAWRRGETQYF. The DNA of the CDR3 is TGTGCCTGGCGCAGGGGGGAGACCCAGTACTTC.

This rearrangement joins TRBV7-9 to TRBJ1-1; unclear D gene. The germline gives CDR1 SEHNR, CDR2 FQNEAQ (reference sequence). V lost 4 bases, J lost 8 bases, and 8 bases lay in between. The CDR3 is 11 amino acids. Written as DNA, the CDR3 is TGTGCCAGCAGCTCGGGAGTAGAAGCTTTCTTT. This translates into CASSSGVEAFF.

The gene calls are TRBV7-9 and TRBJ1-1; D gene uncertain. This CDR3 has 12 amino acids. Germline assignment: CDR1 SEHNR and CDR2 FQNEAQ (reference sequence). Trimming left V 3 bases short and J 2 bases short, with 4 bases between. Written as DNA, the CDR3 is TGTGCCAGCAGCTTCTCTAACACTGAAGCTTTCTTT. This translates into CASSFSNTEAFF. The complete variable domain, with remaining parts taken from reference TRBV7-9 and TRBJ1-1, reads DTGVSQNPRHKITKRGQNVTFRCDPISEHNRLYWYRQTLGQGPEFLTYFQNEAQLEKSRLLSDRFSAERPKGSFSTLEIQRTEQGDSAMYLCASSFSNTEAFFGQGTRLTVV.

The chain carries TRBV6-6 and TRBJ1-1; the match to TRBD1 covers 10 bases. Per germline, CDR1 MNHNY and CDR2 SVGAGI (reference sequence). The V and J ends lost 1 base and 4 bases, in that order; junction bases with no gene match: 6. The CDR3 is made up of 16 amino acids. CDR3 DNA: TGTGCCAGCAGTTACTTGGGACAGGGGAGCATCACTGAAGCTTTCTTT. Protein: CASSYLGQGSITEAFF.

This clone has only a few counts. V gene TRBV2 combines with J gene TRBJ1-1; D is ambiguous. The CDR3 spans 13 residues. Looked up from germline, CDR1 is SNHLY and CDR2 is FYNNEI. V lost 8 bases to trimming and J lost 1 base, with 11 bases between them. CDR3 sequence (DNA): TGTGCCAGCCGCGGGCAGACGAACACTGAAGCTTTCTTT. This encodes CASRGQTNTEAFF.

The chain joins TRBV6-5 to TRBJ1-2; possible D gene TRBD1, 5 bases. Germline loops: CDR1 MNHEY, CDR2 SVGAGI. V lost 0 bases and J 4 bases, leaving 12 bases between the germline ends. The CDR3 consists of 15 residues. The CDR3 region has the DNA TGTGCCAGCAGTTACTCGGGGGGACGTAGCTATGGCTACACCTTC. It specifies CASSYSGGRSYGYTF.

The chain recombines TRBV6-4 with TRBJ2-2, with D uncertain. V was clipped by 2 bases and J by 3 bases, with 4 bases between them. The CDR3 consists of 13 residues. Germline V gives CDR1 MRHNA, CDR2 SNTAGT. In DNA form, the CDR3 reads TGTGCCAGCAGTGACCGGGACACCGGGGAGCTGTTTTTT. Its protein is CASSDRDTGELFF.

The rearrangement links TRBV5-8 to TRBJ1-4, with D possibly matching TRBD1 (5 bases). Germline V gene lookup returns CDR1 SGHTS and CDR2 YDEGEE. Trimming shortened V by 3 bases and J by 7 bases, and 16 bases separated the two germline ends. This CDR3 contains 15 residues. DNA for the CDR3: TGTGCCAGCAGCTCAAGGACGGGCGGGGGTGAAAAACTGTTTTTT. Residues: CASSSRTGGGEKLFF.

The sample holds a few counts of this clone. The V gene is TRBV4-3, the J gene TRBJ2-7, with TRBD1 identical over 7 bases. This CDR3 has 16 residues. J lost 0 bases, V lost 1 base, and 6 bases had no gene match. Germline V CDR1 and CDR2: LGHNA, YSLEER. This chain's CDR3 is CASSQGATGTSYEQYF. The DNA for the CDR3 is TGCGCCAGCAGCCAAGGCGCGACAGGGACCTCCTACGAGCAGTACTTC.

This chain joins TRBV18 and TRBJ1-1; the match to TRBD1 covers 8 bases. After removal of 2 bases from V and 5 bases from J, the junction contained 4 bases not matched to a gene. The CDR3 loop spans 14 amino acids. The germline gives CDR1 KGHSH, CDR2 LQKENI. CDR3: CASSPGRGQTEAFF. DNA of the CDR3: TGTGCCAGCTCACCAGGCAGGGGGCAAACTGAAGCTTTCTTT.

The sample holds a few counts of this clone. The CDR3 reads CASTTTGTPYEQYF. In DNA form, the CDR3 reads TGTGCCAGCACCACTACAGGGACACCCTACGAGCAGTACTTC. The chain carries TRBV6-1 and TRBJ2-7; tentative D call: TRBD1 (6 bases). The CDR3 spans 14 residues. Germline-derived CDR1 and CDR2 are MNHNS and SASEGT. The V end lost 7 bases, the J end lost 2 bases, and 15 bases lay between the germline ends.

The rearrangement links TRBV9 to TRBJ2-3; no reliable D call. The CDR3 loop spans 13 amino acids. Germline-derived CDR1 and CDR2 are SGDLS and YYNGEE. With 4 bases removed from V and 6 bases from J, the gap between germline ends came to 12 bases. The CDR3 is CASSLLGSDTQYF. CDR3 coding DNA: TGTGCCAGCAGCTTGCTAGGATCGGATACGCAGTATTTT. Variable domain in full (rest from reference TRBV9 and TRBJ2-3): DSGVTQTPKHLITATGQRVTLRCSPRSGDLSVYWYQQSLDQGLQFLIQYYNGEERAKGNILERFSAQQFPDLHSELNLSSLELGDSALYFCASSLLGSDTQYFGPGTRLTVL.

This chain joins TRBV7-8 and TRBJ1-6, with TRBD1 matching over 7 bases. Germline assignment: CDR1 SGHVS and CDR2 FQNEAQ. This CDR3 spans 15 amino acids. The V segment lost 4 bases and the J segment 10 bases; nucleotides outside the gene matches: 10. The CDR3 DNA reads TGTGCCAGCAGCTCACCAGGGGGGATAGGGTCACCCCTCCACTTT. Its protein is CASSSPGGIGSPLHF.

This chain connects TRBV7-2 to TRBJ1-3; D gene unclear. CDR3 size: 12 residues. Looked up from germline, CDR1 is SGHTA and CDR2 is FQGNSA. V was shortened by 2 bases and J by 7 bases, with 6 bases between the two germline ends. The CDR3 loop reads CASSLYANTIYF. The CDR3 DNA follows: TGTGCCAGCAGCTTATACGCGAACACCATATATTTT.

This rearrangement joins TRBV9 to TRBJ1-4; D call uncertain. This CDR3 comprises 12 residues. Trimming removed 4 bases from V and 10 bases from J, with 11 bases in between. Germline V gene lookup returns CDR1 SGDLS and CDR2 YYNGEE. CDR3 nucleotides: TGTGCCAGCAGCCCAGTAGAGGGAAAACTGTTTTTT. Protein: CASSPVEGKLFF.

In regard to this clone: An end of the junction does not agree with germline; a read error may underlie this. The chain uses TRBV19 and TRBJ1-5, with D maybe TRBD1 (6 bases). Germline CDR1 reads LNHDA; CDR2 reads SQIVND (reference sequence). CDR3 length: 13 amino acids. The DNA of the CDR3 is TGTGCCAGTAGTACGCAGGGGAATCAACCCCAGCATTTT. Protein sequence: CASSTQGNQPQHF.

The chain links TRBV23-1 to TRBJ1-2; D is undetermined. TRBV23-1 is an ORF for which the function is uncertain. Trimming shortened V by 6 bases and J by 7 bases, and 27 bases separated the two germline ends. This CDR3 region has 17 residues. The CDR3 loop is CASRRRTSSRQAGGYTF. The CDR3 coding sequence is TGCGCCAGCAGGCGACGAACCTCCTCTCGCCAGGCCGGTGGCTACACCTTC.

This clone was picked up a small number of times. The rearrangement uses TRBV4-1 and TRBJ2-7, with a weak D call TRBD2 (6 bases). The CDR3 consists of 16 residues. Germline CDR1 is MGHRA and CDR2 is YSYEKL. V was cut by 4 bases and J by 3 bases, with 19 bases left in between. CDR3 nucleotide sequence: TGCGCCAGCAGCCGCCGTCCGGAGGGACGGGTCTACGAGCAGTACTTC. Its protein is CASSRRPEGRVYEQYF.

The chain combines TRBV4-1 with TRBJ1-2, with TRBD1 identical over 8 bases. The junction had 1 base not matched to a gene; V was cut back by 0 bases and J by 4 bases. CDR3 length: 14 residues. Germline CDR1 and CDR2: MGHRA and YSYEKL. CDR3 region: CASSQDTGGYGYTF. The CDR3 DNA follows: TGCGCCAGCAGCCAAGATACAGGGGGCTATGGCTACACCTTC.

This sequence joins TRBV19 and TRBJ2-2; possible D gene TRBD2, 6 bases. V was shortened by 5 bases and J by 4 bases, with 17 bases between the two germline ends. The germline V gene has CDR1 LNHDA and CDR2 SQIVND (reference sequence). This CDR3 is built from 16 residues. The CDR3 DNA is TGTGCCAGTAGTGGGCCGGGACTGAGGAGCACCGGGGAGCTGTTTTTT. Protein product: CASSGPGLRSTGELFF.